The 16 T cell receptor beta chains in this list originate from one sample, sequenced in a study of T-cell memory formation after mild COVID-19. TCRdb re-analysed the 5' RACE reads in MiXCR, keeping a single row per CDR3 protein. Of about 430,000 distinct CDR3 sequences listed, more than 20% are singletons. The specimen sequenced was PBMCs or a T cell subset sorted from them (not recorded which). These receptors were obtained from an adult woman who had mild COVID-19 (a few samples of this study predate the infection). Cell type and time point are not known.

This clonotype occurred a few times. This chain links TRBV7-2 with TRBJ2-5; 8 nucleotides align to TRBD2. CDR1 and CDR2 from the germline V gene are SGHTA and FQGNSA. The CDR3 runs to 16 residues. V dropped 0 bases and J dropped 0; count of bases not matched to a gene: 3. CDR3 loop: CASSLASGGNQETQYF. CDR3 DNA: TGTGCCAGCAGCTTAGCGTCGGGGGGGAACCAAGAGACCCAGTACTTC.

In its sample, this clonotype was seen a few times. V gene TRBV11-3 combines with J gene TRBJ1-2; 8 positions agree with TRBD1. This CDR3 has 15 amino acids. CDR1 SGHNT and CDR2 YENEEA come from the germline V gene. Germline trimming cut 6 bases from V and 8 bases from J; bases unmatched to any gene: 14. This CDR3 is CASRTTGDGAGGYTF. The CDR3 DNA follows: TGTGCCAGCAGAACGACAGGGGACGGCGCGGGAGGCTACACCTTC.

This clonotype was picked up a small number of times. The chain combines TRBV7-2 with TRBJ1-5, with a tentative D call TRBD1 (5 bases). V was cut by 2 bases and J by 5 bases, with 13 bases left in between. Germline lookup yields CDR1 SGHTA and CDR2 FQGNSA. The CDR3 covers 15 residues. The CDR3 reads CASSLRRGTDQPQHF. The DNA for the CDR3 is TGTGCCAGCAGCTTACGGCGGGGCACAGATCAGCCCCAGCATTTT.

The rearrangement joins TRBV9 to TRBJ1-1; 7 bases fit TRBD1. Germline-derived CDR1 and CDR2 are SGDLS and YYNGEE. V was pared by 3 bases and J by 4 bases, with 6 bases of the junction left unmatched. CDR3 length equals 14 residues. The CDR3 region is CASSEEGAGTEAFF. For the CDR3, the DNA is TGTGCCAGCAGCGAGGAGGGGGCTGGCACTGAAGCTTTCTTT.

This chain joins TRBV24-1 and TRBJ2-5, with TRBD1 matching 12 bases. This CDR3 is 17 amino acids long. Germline V gene data show CDR1 as KGHDR and CDR2 as SFDVKD. V lost 7 bases, J lost 3 bases, and 11 bases stayed unmatched. CDR3 nucleotide sequence: TGTGCCACCAGGCCATCGCCGGGACAGGGGGCCGAAGAGACCCAGTACTTC. This sequence encodes CATRPSPGQGAEETQYF.

V is TRBV6-2 or TRBV6-3 and J is TRBJ2-1, with 11 nucleotides matching TRBD2. CDR3 length: 14 amino acids. J lost 2 bases, V lost 6 bases, and 0 bases had no gene match. The V gene's germline CDR1 is MNHEY and CDR2 SVGEGT. The CDR3 sequence is CASRGLAAYNEQFF. CDR3 DNA sequence: TGTGCCAGCAGGGGACTAGCGGCCTACAATGAGCAGTTCTTC.

The rearrangement links TRBV7-9 to TRBJ1-3; D is uncertain. CDR3 size: 14 residues. Germline lookup yields CDR1 SEHNR and CDR2 FQNEAQ (reference sequence). V was clipped by 4 bases and J by 3 bases, with 10 bases between them. The CDR3 sequence is CASSSPRLGNTIYF. In nucleotides, the CDR3 is TGTGCCAGCAGCTCTCCACGGCTTGGAAACACCATATATTTT.

V gene TRBV9 combines with J gene TRBJ2-1; the D is unclear. V was trimmed by 3 bases and J by 9 bases, leaving 13 bases between them. The CDR3 is made up of 13 amino acids. The germline gives CDR1 SGDLS, CDR2 YYNGEE. CDR3 region: CASSGRRVAEQFF. DNA of the CDR3: TGTGCCAGCAGCGGTCGCCGGGTTGCTGAGCAGTTCTTC.

This clonotype was seen a few times. This chain joins TRBV14 and TRBJ2-5, with D possibly being TRBD1 or TRBD2 (5 bases each). Trimming shortened V by 6 bases and J by 5 bases, and 16 bases separated the two germline ends. The germline V gene has CDR1 SGHDN and CDR2 FVKESK. This CDR3 spans 14 amino acids. CDR3 nucleotide sequence: TGTGCCAGCAGGGGGACGGGGCCGGAGGAGACCCAGTACTTC. The encoded protein is CASRGTGPEETQYF.

The chain has TRBV7-3 and TRBJ2-1; 9 bases align to TRBD2. Trimming cost V 0 bases and J 10 bases; bases outside gene matches: 13. Germline lookup yields CDR1 SGHTA and CDR2 FQGTGA. This CDR3 is 17 amino acids long. CDR3 residues: CASSLTTASGAKREQFF. The CDR3 DNA sequence: TGTGCCAGCAGCTTAACGACGGCTAGCGGGGCCAAGAGAGAGCAGTTCTTC.

This clonotype has more than one count but fewer than ten. J is TRBJ2-7 and V is TRBV12-3 or TRBV12-4; D tentatively fits TRBD1 or TRBD2 (5 bases each). V was trimmed by 3 bases and J by 7 bases, leaving 16 bases between them. The length of the CDR3 is 14 residues. The CDR3 DNA is TGTGCCAGCAGTTTGGGGACCGCAAGCCAGGAGCAGTACTTC. Residues: CASSLGTASQEQYF.

V gene TRBV29-1 combines with J gene TRBJ2-5; no firm D call. This CDR3 has 12 amino acids. Looked up from germline, CDR1 is SQVTM and CDR2 is ANQGSEA. V was cut by 4 bases and J by 1 base, with 7 bases left in between. CDR3 nucleotide sequence: TGCAGCGTTGGGTCTAGCCAAGAGACCCAGTACTTC. This translates into CSVGSSQETQYF.

The V and J genes are TRBV7-2 and TRBJ2-5; D may be TRBD2 (5 bases). Germline values: CDR1 SGHTA, CDR2 FQGNSA. Between the trimmed V and J ends, which lost 3 bases and 3 bases, there was a span of 14 bases. The CDR3 extends over 15 amino acids. The CDR3 DNA follows: TGTGCCAGCAGCTTTTCCGGGCCGGGAAAAGAGACCCAGTACTTC. Translating it yields CASSFSGPGKETQYF.

This clonotype was seen many times. This rearrangement joins TRBV7-6 to TRBJ2-7, with D tentatively TRBD2 (5 bases). The CDR3 runs 15 residues. Trimming stripped 0 bases from V and 0 bases from J, with 9 bases between. Looked up from germline, CDR1 is SGHVS and CDR2 is FNYEAQ. CDR3 loop: CASSLAPGSSYEQYF. CDR3 nucleotides: TGTGCCAGCAGCTTAGCGCCGGGGAGCTCCTACGAGCAGTACTTC. Full variable domain (outside the CDR3, taken from reference TRBV7-6 and TRBJ2-7): GAGVSQSPRYKVTKRGQDVALRCDPISGHVSLYWYRQALGQGPEFLTYFNYEAQQDKSGLPNDRFSAERPEGSISTLTIQRTEQRDSAMYRCASSLAPGSSYEQYFGPGTRLTVT.

The rearrangement joins TRBV30 to TRBJ1-3; a possible D gene is TRBD1 (5 bases). V gave up 0 bases and J gave up 4 bases, with 16 bases separating them. This CDR3 region has 16 residues. Germline V CDR1 and CDR2: GTSNPN, SVGIG (reference sequence). The CDR3 here is CAWSVSGGLTGNTIYF. The CDR3 bases are TGTGCCTGGAGTGTTTCTGGGGGATTAACCGGAAACACCATATATTTT.

In its sample, this clonotype was seen a few times. The chain couples TRBV7-6 to TRBJ1-4; 7 nucleotides match TRBD1. CDR3 length equals 16 residues. The junction had 14 bases not matched to a gene; V was cut back by 5 bases and J by 8 bases. Germline CDR1 is SGHVS and CDR2 is FNYEAQ. The CDR3 DNA reads TGTGCCAGCAGCGACCCAACCAGGGGGAGCAGCGAAAAACTGTTTTTT. It yields the protein CASSDPTRGSSEKLFF.